The clone carrying this T cell receptor beta chain was recorded at least ten times. CDR3 length equals 13 residues. V lost 4 bases to trimming and J lost 5 bases, with 12 bases between them. Germline V gene data show CDR1 as SGHAT and CDR2 as FQNNGV. This entry is derived from a study of T and B cells in COVID-19 patients. Multiplex PCR with BIOMED2 TRB-A/B primer pools amplified TRB rearrangements. TCRdb called the multiplex PCR reads again in MiXCR, with one record for every CDR3 protein. The repertoire has 5,000 or so distinct CDR3 sequences, just under 20% of them found once; the top ten carry less than 7.5%. Blood genomic DNA input for TRB amplification was roughly 250-500 ng.

Sequencing was carried out using blood. The receptor comes from a human donor who had recovered from COVID-19. The chain employs TRBV11-2 and TRBJ2-7; D gene unclear. CDR3 in DNA: TGTGCCAGCAGCTCATCTGCGAGCCACGAGCAGTACTTC. Encoded protein: CASSSSASHEQYF.